Given below is one TCR beta chain in context. Its antigen is not identified. With 1 base clipped from V and 4 bases from J, the junction kept 2 bases outside the gene matches. The CDR3 has 14 amino acids. The germline CDR1 and CDR2 sequences are LGHDT and YNNKEL (reference sequence). Generated by immunoSEQ multiplex PCR, the TCRdb table keeps only in-frame clones and is missing some. The sample lists more than 150,000 clones; roughly 94% were seen once. This specimen comes from a study of T cell responses to AZD1222 COVID-19 vaccine. Points from the study as a whole: Possibly, clonal diversity was underestimated; donors were largely white British and included more females. An increase in Spike-specific TCR breadth and depth was observed after two AZD1222 doses. Nearly half of unique spike-specific TCRs reportedly avoided B.1.351 and B.1.1.7 mutated regions. CD4 TCRs linked to vaccination spanned spike, dominating at 160-218 and 743-854.

The chain uses TRBV3-1 (or the pseudogene TRBV3-2) and TRBJ2-7; TRBD2 aligns across 9 bases. The sample was peripheral blood, taken 28 days after the second AZD1222 dose. This TCR came from an adult who received the AZD1222 COVID-19 vaccine. CDR3 sequence reads: CASSQALAGYEQYF. The DNA for the CDR3 is TGTGCCAGCAGCCAAGCCCTAGCGGGATACGAGCAGTACTTC.